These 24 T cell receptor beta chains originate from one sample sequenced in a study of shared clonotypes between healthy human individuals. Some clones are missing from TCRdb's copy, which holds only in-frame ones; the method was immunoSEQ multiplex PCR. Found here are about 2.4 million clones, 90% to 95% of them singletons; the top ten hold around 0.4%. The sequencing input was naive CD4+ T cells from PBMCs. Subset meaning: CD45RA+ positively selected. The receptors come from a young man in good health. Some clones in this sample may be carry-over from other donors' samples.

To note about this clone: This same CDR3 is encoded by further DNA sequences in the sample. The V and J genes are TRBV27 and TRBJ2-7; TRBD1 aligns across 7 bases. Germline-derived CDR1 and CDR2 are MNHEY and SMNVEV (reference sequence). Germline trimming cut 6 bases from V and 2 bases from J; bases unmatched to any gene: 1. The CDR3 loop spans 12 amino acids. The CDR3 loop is CASRTGAYEQYF. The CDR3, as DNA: TGTGCCAGCAGAACAGGGGCCTACGAGCAGTACTTC.

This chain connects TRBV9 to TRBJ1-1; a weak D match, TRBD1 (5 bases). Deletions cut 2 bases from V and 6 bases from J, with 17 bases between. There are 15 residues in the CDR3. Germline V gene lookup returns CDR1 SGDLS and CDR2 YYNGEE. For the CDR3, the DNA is TGTGCCAGCAGCGTCTCCCCCCAAGGGGCGGCTGAAGCTTTCTTT. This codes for CASSVSPQGAAEAFF.

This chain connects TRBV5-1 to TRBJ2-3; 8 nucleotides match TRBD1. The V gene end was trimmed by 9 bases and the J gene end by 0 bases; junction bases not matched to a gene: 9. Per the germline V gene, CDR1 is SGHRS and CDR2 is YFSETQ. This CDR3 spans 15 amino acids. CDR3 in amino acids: CATAGGPASTDTQYF. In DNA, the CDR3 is TGCGCCACTGCAGGGGGCCCTGCTAGCACAGATACGCAGTATTTT.

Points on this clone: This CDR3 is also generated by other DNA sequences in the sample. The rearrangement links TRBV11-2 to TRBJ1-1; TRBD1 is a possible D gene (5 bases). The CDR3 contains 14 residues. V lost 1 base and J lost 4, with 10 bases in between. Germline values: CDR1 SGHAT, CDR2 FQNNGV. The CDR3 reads CASSLVAGSTEAFF. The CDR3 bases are TGTGCCAGCAGCTTAGTGGCAGGGTCCACTGAAGCTTTCTTT.

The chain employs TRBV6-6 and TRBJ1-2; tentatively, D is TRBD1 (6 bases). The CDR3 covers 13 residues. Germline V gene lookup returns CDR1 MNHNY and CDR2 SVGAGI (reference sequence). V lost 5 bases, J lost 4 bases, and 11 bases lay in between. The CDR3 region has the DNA TGTGCCAGCAGTAAAGGACAGAGCTATGGCTACACCTTC. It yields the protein CASSKGQSYGYTF.

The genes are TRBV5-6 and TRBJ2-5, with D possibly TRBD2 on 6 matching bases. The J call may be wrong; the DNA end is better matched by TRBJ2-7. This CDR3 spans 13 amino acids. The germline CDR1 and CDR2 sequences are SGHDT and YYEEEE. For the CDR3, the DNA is TGTGCCAGCGAAGAGGCCGGGAGCTACGAGCAGTACTTC. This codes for CASEEAGSYEQYF.

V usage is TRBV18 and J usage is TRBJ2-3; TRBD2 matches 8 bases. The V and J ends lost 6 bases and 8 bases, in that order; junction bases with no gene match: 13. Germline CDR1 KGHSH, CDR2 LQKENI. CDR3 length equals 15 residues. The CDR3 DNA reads TGTGCCAGCTCTCCCGGGACTAGTAGGTCTAGTACGCAGTATTTT. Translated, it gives CASSPGTSRSSTQYF.

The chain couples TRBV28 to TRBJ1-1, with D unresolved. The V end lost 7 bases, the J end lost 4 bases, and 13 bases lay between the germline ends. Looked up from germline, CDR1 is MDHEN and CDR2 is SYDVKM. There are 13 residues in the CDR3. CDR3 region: CASTPPLGTEAFF. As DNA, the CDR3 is TGTGCCAGCACCCCCCCACTGGGCACTGAAGCTTTCTTT. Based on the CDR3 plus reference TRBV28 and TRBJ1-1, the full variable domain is DVKVTQSSRYLVKRTGEKVFLECVQDMDHENMFWYRQDPGLGLRLIYFSYDVKMKEKGDIPEGYSVSREKKERFSLILESASTNQTSMYLCASTPPLGTEAFFGQGTRLTVV.

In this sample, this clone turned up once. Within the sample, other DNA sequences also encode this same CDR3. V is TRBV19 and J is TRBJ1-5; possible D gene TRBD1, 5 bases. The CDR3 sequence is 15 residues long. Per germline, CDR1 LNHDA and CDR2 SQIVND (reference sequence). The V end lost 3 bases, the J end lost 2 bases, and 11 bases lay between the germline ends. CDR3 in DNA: TGTGCCAGTAGTATCACCGGGACTGGCAATCAGCCCCAGCATTTT. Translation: CASSITGTGNQPQHF.

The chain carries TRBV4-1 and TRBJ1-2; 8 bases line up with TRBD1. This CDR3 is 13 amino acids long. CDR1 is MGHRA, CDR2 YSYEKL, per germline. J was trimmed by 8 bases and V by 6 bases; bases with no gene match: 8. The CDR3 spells CASSLDRGLGYTF. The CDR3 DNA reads TGCGCCAGCAGTCTCGACAGGGGCTTGGGCTACACCTTC.

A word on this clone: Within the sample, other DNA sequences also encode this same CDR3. CDR3 amino acids: CASSFSGSGNTIYF. The CDR3 nucleotides are TGTGCCAGCAGCTTTTCAGGCTCTGGAAACACCATATATTTT. The chain carries TRBV7-2 and TRBJ1-3; D unclear. The CDR3 is 14 residues long. Looked up from germline, CDR1 is SGHTA and CDR2 is FQGNSA. V lost 3 bases, J lost 0 bases, and 6 bases lay in between.

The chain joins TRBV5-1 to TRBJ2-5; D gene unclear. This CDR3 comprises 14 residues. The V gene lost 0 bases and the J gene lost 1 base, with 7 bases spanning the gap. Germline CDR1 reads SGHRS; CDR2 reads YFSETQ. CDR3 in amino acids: CASSLGNTQETQYF. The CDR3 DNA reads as TGCGCCAGCAGCTTGGGGAATACCCAAGAGACCCAGTACTTC.

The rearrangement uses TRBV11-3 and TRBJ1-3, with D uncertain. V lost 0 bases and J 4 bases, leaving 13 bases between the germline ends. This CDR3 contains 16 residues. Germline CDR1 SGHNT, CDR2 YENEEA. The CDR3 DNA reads TGTGCCAGCAGCTTAGATCTTGCACGGCCGGGAAACACCATATATTTT. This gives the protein CASSLDLARPGNTIYF.

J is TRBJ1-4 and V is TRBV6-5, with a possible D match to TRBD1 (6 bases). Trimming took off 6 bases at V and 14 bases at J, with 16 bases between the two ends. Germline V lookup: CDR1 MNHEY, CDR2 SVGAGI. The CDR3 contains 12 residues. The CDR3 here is CASRPRTDCLFF. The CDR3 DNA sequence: TGTGCCAGCAGACCTCGGACAGATTGTCTGTTTTTT.

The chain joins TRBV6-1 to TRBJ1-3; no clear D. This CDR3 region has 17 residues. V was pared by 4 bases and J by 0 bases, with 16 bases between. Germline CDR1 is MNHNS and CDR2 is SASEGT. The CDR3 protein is CASSGRATGSSGNTIYF. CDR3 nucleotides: TGTGCCAGCAGTGGTCGGGCGACGGGCTCCTCTGGAAACACCATATATTTT.

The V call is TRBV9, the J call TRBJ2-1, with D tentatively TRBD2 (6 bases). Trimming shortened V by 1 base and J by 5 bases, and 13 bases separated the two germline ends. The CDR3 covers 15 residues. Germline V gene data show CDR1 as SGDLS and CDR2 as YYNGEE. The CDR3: CASSVQASADNEQFF. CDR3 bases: TGTGCCAGCAGCGTACAGGCTAGCGCCGACAATGAGCAGTTCTTC.

The chain's CDR3 is CASSKARVSEYDMNTEAFF. The CDR3 DNA sequence: TGTGCCAGTAGTAAGGCCAGGGTCTCAGAATACGACATGAACACTGAAGCTTTCTTT. The chain is built from TRBV19 and TRBJ1-1; D is perhaps TRBD1 (5 bases). CDR1 and CDR2 from the germline V gene are LNHDA and SQIVND (reference sequence). V lost 4 bases and J lost 0, with 24 bases in between. The CDR3 has 19 amino acids.

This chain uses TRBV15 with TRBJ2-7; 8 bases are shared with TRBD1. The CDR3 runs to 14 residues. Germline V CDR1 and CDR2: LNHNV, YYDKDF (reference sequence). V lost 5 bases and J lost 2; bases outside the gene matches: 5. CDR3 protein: CATSLGQGPYEQYF. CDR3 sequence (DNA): TGTGCCACCAGCCTTGGACAGGGTCCCTACGAGCAGTACTTC.

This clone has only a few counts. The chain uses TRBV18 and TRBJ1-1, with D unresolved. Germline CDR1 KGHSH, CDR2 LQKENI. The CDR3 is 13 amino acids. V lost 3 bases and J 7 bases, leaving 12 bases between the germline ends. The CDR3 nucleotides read TGTGCCAGCTCACCGAACCGGGATGGTGAAGCTTTCTTT. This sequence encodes CASSPNRDGEAFF.

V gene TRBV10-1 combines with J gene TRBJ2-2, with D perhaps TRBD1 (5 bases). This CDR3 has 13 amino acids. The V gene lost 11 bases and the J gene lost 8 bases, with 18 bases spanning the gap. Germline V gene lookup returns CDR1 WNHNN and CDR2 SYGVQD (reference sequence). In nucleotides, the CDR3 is TGCGCCCTCATAGGGGCGGACGGAGGGGAGCTGTTTTTT. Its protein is CALIGADGGELFF.

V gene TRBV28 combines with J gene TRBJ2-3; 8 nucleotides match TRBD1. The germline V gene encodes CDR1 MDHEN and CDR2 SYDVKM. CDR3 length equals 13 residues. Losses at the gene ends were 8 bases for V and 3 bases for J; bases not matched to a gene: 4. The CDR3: CASVGTGTDTQYF. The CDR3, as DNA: TGTGCCAGCGTGGGGACAGGAACAGATACGCAGTATTTT.

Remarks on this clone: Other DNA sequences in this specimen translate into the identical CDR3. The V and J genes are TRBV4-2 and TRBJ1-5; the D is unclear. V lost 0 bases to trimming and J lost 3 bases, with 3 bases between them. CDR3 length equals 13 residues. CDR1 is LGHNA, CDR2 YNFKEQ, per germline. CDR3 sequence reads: CASSQENNQPQHF. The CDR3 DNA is TGTGCCAGCAGCCAAGAAAACAATCAGCCCCAGCATTTT.

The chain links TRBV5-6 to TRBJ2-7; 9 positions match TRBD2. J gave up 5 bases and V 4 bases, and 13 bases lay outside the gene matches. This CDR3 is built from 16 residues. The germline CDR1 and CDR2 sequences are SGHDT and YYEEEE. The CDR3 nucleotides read TGTGCCAGCAGCCCGGGGGGGCTAGCGGGATCCCACGAGCAGTACTTC. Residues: CASSPGGLAGSHEQYF.

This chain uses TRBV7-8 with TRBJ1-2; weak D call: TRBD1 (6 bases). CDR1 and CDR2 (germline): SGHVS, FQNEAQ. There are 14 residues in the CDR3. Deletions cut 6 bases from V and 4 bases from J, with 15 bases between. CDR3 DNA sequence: TGTGCCAGCAGTTACAGGGATCGCGGCTATGGCTACACCTTC. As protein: CASSYRDRGYGYTF.